Listed here is a single T cell receptor beta chain. What it recognizes is unknown. This entry comes from a study of T cell responses to AZD1222 COVID-19 vaccine. About the study: Second-dose timings of about 4 or about 12 weeks were pooled. Findings and caveats of the study: Unmutated variant regions are reportedly the target of nearly half of TCRs that are spike-specific. Just a handful of people given AZD1222 tested seropositive at baseline.

Data came from immunoSEQ multiplex PCR; TCRdb stores just in-frame clones and leaves some out. The sample gives roughly 140,000 clones, around nine tenths of which show up once; 5.2% is in the top ten. The CDR3 spans 13 residues. Germline V CDR1 and CDR2: SGHKS, YYEKEE (reference sequence). The germline V and J ends were trimmed by 0 bases and 2 bases, with 5 bases remaining between them. The source is an adult in good health. The sample consisted of peripheral blood, taken on day 0 of AZD1222 vaccination. This chain connects TRBV5-5 to TRBJ1-1; D remains unclear. Here the CDR3 DNA reads TGTGCCAGCAGCTTGGGCAGAAACACTGAAGCTTTCTTT. This codes for CASSLGRNTEAFF.